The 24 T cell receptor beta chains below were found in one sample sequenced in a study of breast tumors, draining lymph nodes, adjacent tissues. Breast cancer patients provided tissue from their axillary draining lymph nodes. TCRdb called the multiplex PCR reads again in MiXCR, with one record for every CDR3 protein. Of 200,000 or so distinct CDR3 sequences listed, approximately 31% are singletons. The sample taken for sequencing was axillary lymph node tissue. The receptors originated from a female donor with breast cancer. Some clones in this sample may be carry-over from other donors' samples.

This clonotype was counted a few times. CDR3 residues: CASSPSGGTGANYGYTF. The DNA of the CDR3 is TGTGCCAGCTCACCATCGGGAGGGACAGGTGCTAACTATGGCTACACCTTC. The chain recombines TRBV18 with TRBJ1-2, with TRBD1 matching 8 bases. The CDR3 has 17 residues. With 2 bases clipped from V and 0 bases from J, the junction kept 8 bases outside the gene matches. Germline V CDR1 and CDR2: KGHSH, LQKENI.

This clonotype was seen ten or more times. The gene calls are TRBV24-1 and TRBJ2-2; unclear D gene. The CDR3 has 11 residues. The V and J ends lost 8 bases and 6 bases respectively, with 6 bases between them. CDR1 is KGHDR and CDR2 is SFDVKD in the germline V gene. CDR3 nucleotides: TGTGCCACCACTCTATCCGGGGAGCTGTTTTTT. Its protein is CATTLSGELFF.

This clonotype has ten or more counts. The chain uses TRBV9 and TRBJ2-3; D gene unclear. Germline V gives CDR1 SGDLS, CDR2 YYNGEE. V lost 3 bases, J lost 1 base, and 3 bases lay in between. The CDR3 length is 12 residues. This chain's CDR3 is CASSEGTDTQYF. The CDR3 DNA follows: TGTGCCAGCAGCGAAGGCACAGATACGCAGTATTTT.

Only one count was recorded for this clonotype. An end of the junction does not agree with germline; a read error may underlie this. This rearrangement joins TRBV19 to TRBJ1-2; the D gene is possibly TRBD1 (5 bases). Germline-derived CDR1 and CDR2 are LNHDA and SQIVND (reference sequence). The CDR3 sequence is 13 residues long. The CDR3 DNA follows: TGTGCCAGTACGCGGAGTCAGGGCTATGGCTGCACCTTC. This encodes CASTRSQGYGCTF.

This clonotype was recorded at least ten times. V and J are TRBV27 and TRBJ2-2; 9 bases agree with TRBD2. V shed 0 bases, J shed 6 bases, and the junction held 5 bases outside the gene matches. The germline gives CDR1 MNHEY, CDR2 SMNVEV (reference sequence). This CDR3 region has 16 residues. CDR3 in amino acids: CASSLSLLAGSGELFF. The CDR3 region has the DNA TGTGCCAGCAGTTTATCGTTACTAGCGGGCTCCGGGGAGCTGTTTTTT.

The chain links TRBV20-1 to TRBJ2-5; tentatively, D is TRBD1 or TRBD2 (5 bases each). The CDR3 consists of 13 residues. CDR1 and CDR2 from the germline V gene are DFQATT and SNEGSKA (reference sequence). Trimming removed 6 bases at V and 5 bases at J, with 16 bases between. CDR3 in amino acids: CSAKAGRRETQYF. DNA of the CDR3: TGCAGTGCGAAAGCAGGGAGACGGGAGACCCAGTACTTC.

The CDR3 loop is CAWSGGADRHNEKLFF. The CDR3 DNA reads TGTGCCTGGAGTGGCGGGGCTGACAGGCATAATGAAAAACTGTTTTTT. The V call is TRBV30, the J call TRBJ1-4, with D tentatively TRBD1 (6 bases). V shed 1 base and J shed 4 bases, with 16 bases lying between them. The CDR3 has 16 amino acids. Germline V gene sequence: CDR1 GTSNPN, CDR2 SVGIG (reference sequence).

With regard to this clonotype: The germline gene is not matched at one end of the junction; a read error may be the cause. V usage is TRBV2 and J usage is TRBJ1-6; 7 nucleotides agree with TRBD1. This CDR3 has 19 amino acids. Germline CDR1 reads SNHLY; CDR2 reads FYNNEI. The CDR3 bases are TGTGCCGGCAGTGAAGACGCGGAGGGGGCGCGAACCTATAATTCACCCCTCCACTTT. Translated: CAGSEDAEGARTYNSPLHF.

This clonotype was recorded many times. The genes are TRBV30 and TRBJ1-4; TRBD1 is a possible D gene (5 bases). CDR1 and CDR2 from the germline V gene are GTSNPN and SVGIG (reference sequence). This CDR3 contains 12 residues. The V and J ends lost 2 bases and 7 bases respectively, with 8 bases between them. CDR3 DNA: TGTGCCTGGAGTACGGGGGTTGAAAAACTGTTTTTT. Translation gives CAWSTGVEKLFF. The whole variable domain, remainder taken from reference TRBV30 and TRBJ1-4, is SQTIHQWPATLVQPVGSPLSLECTVEGTSNPNLYWYRQAAGRGLQLLFYSVGIGQISSEVPQNLSASRPQDRQFILSSKKLLLSDSGFYLCAWSTGVEKLFFGSGTQLSVL.

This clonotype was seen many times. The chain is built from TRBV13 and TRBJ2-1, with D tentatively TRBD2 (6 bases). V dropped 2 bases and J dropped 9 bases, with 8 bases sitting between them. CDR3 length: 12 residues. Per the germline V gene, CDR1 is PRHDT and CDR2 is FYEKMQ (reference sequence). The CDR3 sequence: CASSLLGGEQFF. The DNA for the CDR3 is TGTGCCAGCAGCTTACTCGGGGGTGAGCAGTTCTTC.

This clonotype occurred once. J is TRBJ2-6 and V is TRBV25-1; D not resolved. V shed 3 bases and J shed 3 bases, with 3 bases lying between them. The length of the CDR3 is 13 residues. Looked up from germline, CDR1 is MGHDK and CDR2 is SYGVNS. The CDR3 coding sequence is TGTGCCAGCAGTGACTTTGGGGCCAACGTCCTGACTTTC. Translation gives CASSDFGANVLTF.

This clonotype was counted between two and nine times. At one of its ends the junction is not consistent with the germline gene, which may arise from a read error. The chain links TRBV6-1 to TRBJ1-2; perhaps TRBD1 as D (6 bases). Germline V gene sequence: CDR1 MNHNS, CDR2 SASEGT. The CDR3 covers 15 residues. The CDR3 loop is CASSQARTEAYGYTF. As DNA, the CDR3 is TGTGCCAGCAGTCAAGCGCGGACAGAAGCCTATGGCTACACCTTC.

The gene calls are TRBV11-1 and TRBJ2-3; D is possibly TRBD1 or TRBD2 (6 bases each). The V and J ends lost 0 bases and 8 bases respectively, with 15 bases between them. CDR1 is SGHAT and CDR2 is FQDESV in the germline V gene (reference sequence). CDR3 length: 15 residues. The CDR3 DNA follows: TGTGCCAGCAGCTTAGCGGGGGCCGGGGGTGGTACGCAGTATTTT. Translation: CASSLAGAGGGTQYF.

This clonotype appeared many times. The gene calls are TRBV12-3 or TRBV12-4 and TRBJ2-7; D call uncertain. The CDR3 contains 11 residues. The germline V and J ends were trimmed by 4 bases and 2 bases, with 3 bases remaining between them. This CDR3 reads CASSWTYEQYF. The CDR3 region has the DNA TGTGCCAGCAGTTGGACCTACGAGCAGTACTTC.

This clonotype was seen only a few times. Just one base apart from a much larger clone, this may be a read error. CDR3 in amino acids: CASGLIYEQFF. The CDR3 DNA sequence: TGTGCCAGCGGCTTAATCTATGAGCAGTTCTTC. The chain carries TRBV7-2 and TRBJ2-1; D not resolved. Germline V gene data show CDR1 as SGHTA and CDR2 as FQGNSA. The CDR3 has 11 amino acids.

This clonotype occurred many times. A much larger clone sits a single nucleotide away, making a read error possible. Here the CDR3 reads CASSPPQEGPEQYF. The CDR3, as DNA: TGTGCCAGCAGTCCCCCTCAGGAAGGACCCGAGCAGTACTTC. The genes are TRBV6-6 and TRBJ2-7; no firm D call. The V and J ends lost 5 bases and 6 bases respectively, with 17 bases between them. Germline values: CDR1 MNHNY, CDR2 SVGAGI (reference sequence). The CDR3 loop spans 14 amino acids.

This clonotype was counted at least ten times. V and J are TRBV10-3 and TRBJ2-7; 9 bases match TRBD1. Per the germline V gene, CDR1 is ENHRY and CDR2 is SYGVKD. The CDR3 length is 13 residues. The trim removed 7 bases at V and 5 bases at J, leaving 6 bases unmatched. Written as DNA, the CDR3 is TGTGCCATCACAGGACAGGGGCTCGACGAGCAGTACTTC. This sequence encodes CAITGQGLDEQYF.

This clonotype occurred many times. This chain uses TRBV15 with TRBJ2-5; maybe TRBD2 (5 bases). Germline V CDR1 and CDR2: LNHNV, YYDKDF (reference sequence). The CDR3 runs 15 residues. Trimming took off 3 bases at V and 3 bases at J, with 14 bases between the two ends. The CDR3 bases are TGTGCCACCAGCAGCCGGGAACTTCTTAAAGAGACCCAGTACTTC. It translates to CATSSRELLKETQYF.

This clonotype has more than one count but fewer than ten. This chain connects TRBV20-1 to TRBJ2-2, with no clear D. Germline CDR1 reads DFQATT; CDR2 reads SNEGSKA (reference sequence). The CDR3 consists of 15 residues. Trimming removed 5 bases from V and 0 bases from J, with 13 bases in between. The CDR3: CSAGPRSSNTGELFF. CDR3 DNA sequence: TGCAGTGCTGGACCCCGATCTTCGAACACCGGGGAGCTGTTTTTT.

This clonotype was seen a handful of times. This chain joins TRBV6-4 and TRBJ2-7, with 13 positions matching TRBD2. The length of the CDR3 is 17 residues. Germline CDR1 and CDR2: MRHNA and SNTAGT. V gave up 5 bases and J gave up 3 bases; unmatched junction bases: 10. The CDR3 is CASSHGGLAGIGYEQYF. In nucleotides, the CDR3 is TGTGCCAGCAGTCACGGGGGACTAGCGGGAATAGGCTACGAGCAGTACTTC.

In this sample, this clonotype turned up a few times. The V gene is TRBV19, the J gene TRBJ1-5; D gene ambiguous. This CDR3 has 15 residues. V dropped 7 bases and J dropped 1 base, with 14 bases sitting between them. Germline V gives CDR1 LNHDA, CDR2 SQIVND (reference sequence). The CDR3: CASILAGDSNQPQHF. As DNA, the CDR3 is TGTGCCAGTATCTTGGCAGGAGACAGCAATCAGCCCCAGCATTTT.

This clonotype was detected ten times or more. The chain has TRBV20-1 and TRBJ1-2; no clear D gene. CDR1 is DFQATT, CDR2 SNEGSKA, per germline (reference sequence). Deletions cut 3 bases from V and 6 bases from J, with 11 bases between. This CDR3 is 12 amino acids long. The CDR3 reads CSASPGTHGYTF. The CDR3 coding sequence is TGCAGTGCTAGCCCCGGAACCCATGGCTACACCTTC.

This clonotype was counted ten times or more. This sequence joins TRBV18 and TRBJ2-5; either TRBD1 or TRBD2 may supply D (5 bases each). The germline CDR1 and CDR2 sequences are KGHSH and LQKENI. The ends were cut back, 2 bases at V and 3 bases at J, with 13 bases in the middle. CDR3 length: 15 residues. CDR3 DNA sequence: TGTGCCAGCTCACCAAGGGTCGGGGCTAAAGAGACCCAGTACTTC. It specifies CASSPRVGAKETQYF.

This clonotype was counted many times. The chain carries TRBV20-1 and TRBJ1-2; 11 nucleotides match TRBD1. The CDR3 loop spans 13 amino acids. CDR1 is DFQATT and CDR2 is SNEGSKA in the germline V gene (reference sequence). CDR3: CSPSGTGGYGYTF. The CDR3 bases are TGCAGCCCGTCCGGGACAGGGGGCTATGGCTACACCTTC.